This T cell receptor (beta chain) derives from a study of cytomegalovirus exposure and HLA in healthy donors. 13 Jbeta primers and 60 Vbeta primers were used for the PCR. Produced via immunoSEQ multiplex PCR; TCRdb's table is partial and in-frame only. The data hold roughly 120,000 clones, with under 90% observed a single time. CDR3 size: 19 residues. The V gene is TRBV21-1, the J gene TRBJ2-3; TRBD2 is the table's D call, not checked against the DNA. TRBV21-1 is a known pseudogene. The sequence derives from a woman aged 25 to 39 in good health and CMV-seronegative. The sample comprised PBMCs. The CDR3 region is CASRVGASGRAGGVDTQYF. In nucleotides, the CDR3 is TGTGCCAGCAGGGTCGGGGCTAGCGGGAGGGCAGGAGGGGTAGATACGCAGTATTTT.